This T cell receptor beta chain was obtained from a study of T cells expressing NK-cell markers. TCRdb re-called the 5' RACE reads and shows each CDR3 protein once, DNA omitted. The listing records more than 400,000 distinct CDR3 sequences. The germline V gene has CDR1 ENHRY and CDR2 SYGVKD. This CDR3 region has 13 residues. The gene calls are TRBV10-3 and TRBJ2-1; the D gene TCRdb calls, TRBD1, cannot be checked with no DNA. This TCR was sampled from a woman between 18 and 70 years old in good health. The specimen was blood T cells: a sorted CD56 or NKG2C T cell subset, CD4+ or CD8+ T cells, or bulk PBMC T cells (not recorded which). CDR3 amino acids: CATDRGQWNEQFF.